The 29 T cell receptor beta chains listed next were all sequenced from one sample in a study of cytomegalovirus exposure and HLA in healthy donors. The PCR was carried out with 60 Vbeta primers and 13 Jbeta primers. Using immunoSEQ multiplex PCR, the repertoire was profiled, and TCRdb retains in-frame clones only, with some absent. The sample has around 300,000 clones, around 90% seen once. Sequencing used PBMCs. These receptor sequences come from a woman between 18 and 30 years old in good health and CMV-seronegative.

This clone came up once. This chain uses TRBV28 with TRBJ2-7, with D tentatively TRBD1 (6 bases). CDR3 length: 14 amino acids. The V gene's germline CDR1 is MDHEN and CDR2 SYDVKM. The V end was cut by 5 bases, the J end by 0 bases, with 11 bases between. The CDR3 bases are TGTGCCAGCAGTCTACAGGGTCTCTCCTACGAGCAGTACTTC. Encoded protein: CASSLQGLSYEQYF.

The chain carries TRBV27 and TRBJ1-1; TRBD1 matches at 8 bases. J lost 0 bases, V lost 5 bases, and 8 bases had no gene match. Germline-derived CDR1 and CDR2 are MNHEY and SMNVEV (reference sequence). The CDR3 contains 16 residues. CDR3 sequence: CASSGTDRVMNTEAFF. For the CDR3, the DNA is TGTGCCAGCAGTGGCACGGACAGGGTGATGAACACTGAAGCTTTCTTT.

J is TRBJ2-2 and V is TRBV2; D possibly corresponds to TRBD1 (5 bases). V was clipped by 3 bases and J by 1 base, with 12 bases between them. CDR1 SNHLY and CDR2 FYNNEI come from the germline V gene. This CDR3 contains 16 residues. CDR3 protein: CASSESGAQNTGELFF. The CDR3 DNA is TGTGCCAGCAGTGAGTCTGGGGCACAGAACACCGGGGAGCTGTTTTTT.

The chain links TRBV7-6 to TRBJ1-1; D possibly corresponds to TRBD1 (5 bases). The germline V and J ends were trimmed by 2 bases and 4 bases, with 11 bases remaining between them. Germline V gene sequence: CDR1 SGHVS, CDR2 FNYEAQ. The CDR3 extends over 14 amino acids. This CDR3 is CASSLSGGGTEAFF. DNA of the CDR3: TGTGCCAGCAGCTTAAGTGGGGGAGGCACTGAAGCTTTCTTT. Variable domain in full (rest from reference TRBV7-6 and TRBJ1-1): GAGVSQSPRYKVTKRGQDVALRCDPISGHVSLYWYRQALGQGPEFLTYFNYEAQQDKSGLPNDRFSAERPEGSISTLTIQRTEQRDSAMYRCASSLSGGGTEAFFGQGTRLTVV.

This clone was counted a few times. The chain joins TRBV27 to TRBJ1-6, with TRBD1 matching 8 bases. Germline V gene lookup returns CDR1 MNHEY and CDR2 SMNVEV (reference sequence). V trimming: 6 bases; J trimming: 6 bases; junction bases outside the gene matches: 7. The CDR3 is made up of 15 amino acids. The CDR3 is CASRDRVRVNSPLHF. For the CDR3, the DNA is TGTGCCAGCAGGGACAGGGTGAGGGTTAATTCACCCCTCCACTTT.

This clone was counted between two and nine times. The chain uses TRBV30 and TRBJ1-5, with D unresolved. Germline V gene sequence: CDR1 GTSNPN, CDR2 SVGIG (reference sequence). Trimming removed 0 bases from V and 2 bases from J, with 17 bases in between. CDR3 size: 17 residues. The CDR3: CAWSVGHRGLGNQPQHF. For the CDR3, the DNA is TGTGCCTGGAGTGTCGGGCACCGTGGACTCGGCAATCAGCCCCAGCATTTT. Full variable domain (remainder filled in from reference TRBV30 and TRBJ1-5): SQTIHQWPATLVQPVGSPLSLECTVEGTSNPNLYWYRQAAGRGLQLLFYSVGIGQISSEVPQNLSASRPQDRQFILSSKKLLLSDSGFYLCAWSVGHRGLGNQPQHFGDGTRLSIL.

Only one count was recorded for this clone. The V gene is TRBV9, the J gene TRBJ2-1; 9 positions match TRBD2. After removal of 2 bases from V and 3 bases from J, the junction contained 6 bases not matched to a gene. Germline values: CDR1 SGDLS, CDR2 YYNGEE. There are 16 residues in the CDR3. This CDR3 is CASSVIAGAFYNEQFF. In DNA form, the CDR3 reads TGTGCCAGCAGCGTTATAGCGGGGGCCTTCTACAATGAGCAGTTCTTC.

This clone was found once. V usage is TRBV4-1 and J usage is TRBJ1-2; 7 bases line up with TRBD1. The CDR3 loop spans 15 amino acids. In germline, CDR1 is MGHRA, CDR2 YSYEKL. Trimming at V came to 5 bases and at J to 4 bases, leaving 10 bases not matched to a gene. The CDR3 coding sequence is TGCGCCAGCAGCGGAACCGGGCCAGGGGGCTATGGCTACACCTTC. The encoded protein is CASSGTGPGGYGYTF.

The chain joins TRBV7-3 to TRBJ2-7, with 10 bases identical to TRBD2. V shed 5 bases and J 0 bases; nucleotides not matched to a gene: 7. CDR1 SGHTA and CDR2 FQGTGA come from the germline V gene. This CDR3 spans 16 amino acids. CDR3 in DNA: TGTGCCAGCAGCCCCTATACTAGCGGGGACTCCTACGAGCAGTACTTC. It translates to CASSPYTSGDSYEQYF. Variable domain in full (rest from reference TRBV7-3 and TRBJ2-7): GAGVSQTPSNKVTEKGKYVELRCDPISGHTALYWYRQSLGQGPEFLIYFQGTGAADDSGLPNDRFFAVRPEGSVSTLKIQRTERGDSAVYLCASSPYTSGDSYEQYFGPGTRLTVT.

This rearrangement joins TRBV27 to TRBJ2-7; 11 nucleotides match TRBD1. Germline V gene sequence: CDR1 MNHEY, CDR2 SMNVEV (reference sequence). This CDR3 region has 14 residues. V shed 5 bases and J 4 bases; nucleotides not matched to a gene: 4. The CDR3 DNA follows: TGTGCCAGCAGTACCGGGACAGGGGGTTACGAGCAGTACTTC. Its protein is CASSTGTGGYEQYF.

This chain uses TRBV11-1 with TRBJ1-1, with 8 bases that match TRBD1. Per germline, CDR1 SGHAT and CDR2 FQDESV (reference sequence). This CDR3 comprises 15 residues. The J segment lost 7 bases and the V segment lost 5 bases, leaving 12 bases of the junction unmatched. Written as DNA, the CDR3 is TGTGCCAGCAGCCCACAAGGGCAGGGGGCGAGTGAAGCTTTCTTT. Residues: CASSPQGQGASEAFF. The variable domain in full, completed from reference TRBV11-1 and TRBJ1-1, reads EAEVAQSPRYKITEKSQAVAFWCDPISGHATLYWYRQILGQGPELLVQFQDESVVDDSQLPKDRFSAERLKGVDSTLKIQPAELGDSAMYLCASSPQGQGASEAFFGQGTRLTVV.

Only a few counts were recorded for this clone. CDR3 DNA: TGTGCCAGCAGCTTAGCCTACAGGGAGGGAAAACTGTTTTTT. Its translation is CASSLAYREGKLFF. The chain combines TRBV7-9 with TRBJ1-4; TRBD1 is a possible D gene (6 bases). Deletions cut 0 bases from V and 10 bases from J, with 12 bases between. The CDR3 extends over 14 amino acids. The germline gives CDR1 SEHNR, CDR2 FQNEAQ (reference sequence).

The chain recombines TRBV18 with TRBJ1-2, with no clear D. Germline CDR1 reads KGHSH; CDR2 reads LQKENI. The length of the CDR3 is 14 residues. V was pared by 3 bases and J by 8 bases, with 16 bases between. As DNA, the CDR3 is TGTGCCAGCTCACCGGGCCCCTACACGGCGGGCTACACCTTC. It specifies CASSPGPYTAGYTF.

The chain is built from TRBV5-1 and TRBJ2-7, with 9 positions matching TRBD1. The CDR3 length is 12 residues. The V and J ends lost 6 bases and 6 bases, in that order; junction bases with no gene match: 4. Germline CDR1 reads SGHRS; CDR2 reads YFSETQ. In DNA form, the CDR3 reads TGCGCCAGCACGGGACAGGGATTCGAGCAGTACTTC. Translating gives CASTGQGFEQYF.

The V gene is TRBV13, the J gene TRBJ2-3, with D uncertain. Germline values: CDR1 PRHDT, CDR2 FYEKMQ (reference sequence). Trimming shortened V by 3 bases and J by 0 bases, and 7 bases separated the two germline ends. The CDR3 length is 14 residues. In DNA, the CDR3 is TGTGCCAGCAGCTTTCCCCCTAGCACAGATACGCAGTATTTT. Its translation: CASSFPPSTDTQYF.

Remarks on this clone: Compared with germline, one end of the junction differs, possibly owing to a read error. V is TRBV5-6 and J is TRBJ1-4, with a tentative D call TRBD1 (5 bases). The CDR3 is 14 residues long. The germline CDR1 and CDR2 sequences are SGHDT and YYEEEE. The CDR3 DNA reads as TGTACCAGCAGACGTGACAGCTCTAATGAAAAACTGTTTTTT. This sequence encodes CTSRRDSSNEKLFF.

The gene calls are TRBV5-1 and TRBJ1-3; 10 bases agree with TRBD1. The CDR3 extends over 16 amino acids. Germline V gene lookup returns CDR1 SGHRS and CDR2 YFSETQ. Trimming took 3 bases from V and 6 from J; bases not matched to a gene: 9. The CDR3 nucleotides are TGCGCCAGCAGCTCCGAGACAGGGGGCAAGGCAAACACCATATATTTT. It is translated as CASSSETGGKANTIYF.

This rearrangement joins TRBV10-3 to TRBJ1-2, with D possibly being TRBD1 (6 bases). CDR3 size: 15 residues. Germline V gene lookup returns CDR1 ENHRY and CDR2 SYGVKD. Trimming removed 6 bases from V and 0 bases from J, with 14 bases in between. Here the CDR3 DNA reads TGTGCCATCAGCGCCGGGGGGCCCGCTAACTATGGCTACACCTTC. This sequence encodes CAISAGGPANYGYTF.

The V call is TRBV9, the J call TRBJ2-2; D is perhaps TRBD2 (5 bases). This CDR3 contains 15 residues. Looked up from germline, CDR1 is SGDLS and CDR2 is YYNGEE. V lost 0 bases and J lost 2, with 8 bases in between. This chain's CDR3 is CASSVAGINTGELFF. The CDR3 nucleotides read TGTGCCAGCAGCGTAGCGGGGATTAACACCGGGGAGCTGTTTTTT.

This chain links TRBV5-6 with TRBJ2-3; TRBD1 might be the D (6 bases). Trimming shortened V by 0 bases and J by 0 bases, and 11 bases separated the two germline ends. This CDR3 comprises 16 residues. CDR1 and CDR2 from the germline V gene are SGHDT and YYEEEE. The CDR3 loop reads CASSLVGQGSTDTQYF. Written as DNA, the CDR3 is TGTGCCAGCAGCTTGGTTGGGCAGGGGAGCACAGATACGCAGTATTTT.

This clone was detected only once. V gene TRBV30 combines with J gene TRBJ1-1; no firm D call. In germline, CDR1 is GTSNPN, CDR2 SVGIG (reference sequence). There are 13 residues in the CDR3. Trimming cost V 5 bases and J 4 bases, with 14 bases left between them. The CDR3 bases are TGTGCCTGGGTCATACGTGAGGGCACTGAAGCTTTCTTT. It yields the protein CAWVIREGTEAFF.

This chain connects TRBV4-1 to TRBJ2-3; 15 bases are a match to TRBD2. CDR3 length: 22 residues. Germline loops: CDR1 MGHRA, CDR2 YSYEKL. V shed 1 base and J 2 bases; nucleotides not matched to a gene: 16. CDR3 sequence: CASSQAPPGLAGGRTFTDTQYF. The CDR3 nucleotides are TGCGCCAGCAGCCAAGCCCCCCCGGGACTAGCGGGGGGACGTACATTCACAGATACGCAGTATTTT.

This chain joins TRBV5-1 and TRBJ1-1; 10 nucleotides align to TRBD1. V dropped 5 bases and J dropped 4; count of bases not matched to a gene: 5. Germline V CDR1 and CDR2: SGHRS, YFSETQ. The CDR3 totals 14 residues. The CDR3 loop reads CASSQGQGVTEAFF. CDR3 DNA: TGCGCCAGCAGTCAAGGACAGGGGGTCACTGAAGCTTTCTTT.

This sequence joins TRBV2 and TRBJ2-1; weak D call: TRBD1 (6 bases). V was trimmed by 4 bases and J by 5 bases, leaving 9 bases between them. Germline loops: CDR1 SNHLY, CDR2 FYNNEI. The CDR3 spans 13 residues. CDR3 nucleotides: TGTGCCAGCAGTGTGGGACAAAACAATGAGCAGTTCTTC. Amino acid sequence: CASSVGQNNEQFF.

The J gene is TRBJ1-1, the V gene TRBV30; 7 bases agree with TRBD1. V was clipped by 0 bases and J by 3 bases; unmatched bases: 1. CDR1 GTSNPN and CDR2 SVGIG come from the germline V gene (reference sequence). CDR3 length: 13 residues. For the CDR3, the DNA is TGTGCCTGGAGTGTAGGGGGCGACACTGAAGCTTTCTTT. This gives the protein CAWSVGGDTEAFF. Filled out from reference TRBV30 and TRBJ1-1, the complete variable domain reads SQTIHQWPATLVQPVGSPLSLECTVEGTSNPNLYWYRQAAGRGLQLLFYSVGIGQISSEVPQNLSASRPQDRQFILSSKKLLLSDSGFYLCAWSVGGDTEAFFGQGTRLTVV.

The CDR3 bases are TGCGCCAGCAGCGCAAGGGACAGTTTTACGGGCGATGAGCAGTTCTTC. This gives the protein CASSARDSFTGDEQFF. This chain joins TRBV5-1 and TRBJ2-1, with 7 nucleotides matching TRBD1. CDR1 and CDR2 from the germline V gene are SGHRS and YFSETQ. With V trimmed by 4 bases and J by 8 bases, 15 bases remained unmatched. This CDR3 contains 16 residues.

The chain is built from TRBV7-9 and TRBJ2-4; a possible D gene is TRBD1 (6 bases). The V gene lost 5 bases and the J gene lost 0 bases, with 11 bases spanning the gap. The V gene's germline CDR1 is SEHNR and CDR2 FQNEAQ (reference sequence). The CDR3 consists of 15 residues. The CDR3 is CASSPGQLAKNIQYF. CDR3 nucleotide sequence: TGTGCCAGCAGCCCCGGACAGCTAGCCAAAAACATTCAGTACTTC. Using reference TRBV7-9 and TRBJ2-4 for the parts outside the CDR3, the full variable domain is DTGVSQNPRHKITKRGQNVTFRCDPISEHNRLYWYRQTLGQGPEFLTYFQNEAQLEKSRLLSDRFSAERPKGSFSTLEIQRTEQGDSAMYLCASSPGQLAKNIQYFGAGTRLSVL.

This clone appeared a single time. The genes are TRBV5-1 and TRBJ2-2, with 9 bases matching TRBD2. This CDR3 is built from 17 residues. V lost 0 bases to trimming and J lost 1 base; unmatched junction nucleotides: 4. Germline V CDR1 and CDR2: SGHRS, YFSETQ. CDR3 sequence (DNA): TGCGCCAGCAGCTTGGATTCTAGCGGGGAGAACACCGGGGAGCTGTTTTTT. This gives the protein CASSLDSSGENTGELFF.

The rearrangement joins TRBV20-1 to TRBJ1-5; no clear D. CDR1 and CDR2 (germline): DFQATT, SNEGSKA (reference sequence). The CDR3 runs to 9 residues. The CDR3 DNA reads TGCAGCTTGAATCAGCCCCAGCATTTT. It yields the protein CSLNQPQHF.